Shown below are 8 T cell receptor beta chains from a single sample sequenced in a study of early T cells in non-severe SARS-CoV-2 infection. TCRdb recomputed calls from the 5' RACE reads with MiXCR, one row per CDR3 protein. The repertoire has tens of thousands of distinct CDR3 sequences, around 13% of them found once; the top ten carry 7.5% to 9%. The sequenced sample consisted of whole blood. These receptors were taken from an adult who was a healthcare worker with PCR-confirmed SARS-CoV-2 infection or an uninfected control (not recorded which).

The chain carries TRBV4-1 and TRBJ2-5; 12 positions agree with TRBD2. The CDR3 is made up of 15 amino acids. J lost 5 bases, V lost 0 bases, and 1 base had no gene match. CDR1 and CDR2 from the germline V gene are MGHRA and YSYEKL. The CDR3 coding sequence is TGCGCCAGCAGCCAAGACCTAGCGGGAGGGGAGACCCAGTACTTC. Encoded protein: CASSQDLAGGETQYF.

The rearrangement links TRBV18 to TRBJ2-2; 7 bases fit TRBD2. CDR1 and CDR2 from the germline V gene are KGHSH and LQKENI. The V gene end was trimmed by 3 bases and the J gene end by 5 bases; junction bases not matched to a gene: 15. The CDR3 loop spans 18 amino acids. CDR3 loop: CASSPLSAGGRLTGELFF. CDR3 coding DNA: TGTGCCAGCTCACCCCTCTCAGCGGGCGGGAGACTTACCGGGGAGCTGTTTTTT.

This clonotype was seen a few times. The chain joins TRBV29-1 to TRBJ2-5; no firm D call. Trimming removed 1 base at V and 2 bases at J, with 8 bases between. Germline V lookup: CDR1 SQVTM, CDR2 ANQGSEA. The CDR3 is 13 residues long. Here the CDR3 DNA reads TGCAGCGTTGAAGTTCGGCAGCAAGAGACCCAGTACTTC. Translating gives CSVEVRQQETQYF.

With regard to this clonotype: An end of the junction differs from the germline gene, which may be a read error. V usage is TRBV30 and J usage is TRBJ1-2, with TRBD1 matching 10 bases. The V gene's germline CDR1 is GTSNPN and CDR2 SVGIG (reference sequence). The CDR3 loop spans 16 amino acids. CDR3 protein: CAWNRQGARTNYGYAF. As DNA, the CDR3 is TGTGCCTGGAACCGACAGGGGGCCCGAACTAACTATGGCTACGCCTTC. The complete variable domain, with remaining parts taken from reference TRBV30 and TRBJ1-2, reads SQTIHQWPATLVQPVGSPLSLECTVEGTSNPNLYWYRQAAGRGLQLLFYSVGIGQISSEVPQNLSASRPQDRQFILSSKKLLLSDSGFYLCAWNRQGARTNYGYAFGSGTRLTVV.

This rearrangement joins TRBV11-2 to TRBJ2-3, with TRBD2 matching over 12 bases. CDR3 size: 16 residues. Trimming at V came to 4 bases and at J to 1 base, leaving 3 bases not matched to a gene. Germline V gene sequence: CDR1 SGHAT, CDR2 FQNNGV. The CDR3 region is CASSSGLAGRTDTQYF. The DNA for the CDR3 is TGTGCCAGCAGCTCAGGACTAGCGGGGCGCACAGATACGCAGTATTTT.

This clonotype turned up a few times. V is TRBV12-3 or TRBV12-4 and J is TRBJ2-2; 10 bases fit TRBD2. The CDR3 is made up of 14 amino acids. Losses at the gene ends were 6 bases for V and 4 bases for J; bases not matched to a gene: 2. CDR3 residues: CASRASGSTGELFF. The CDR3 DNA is TGTGCCAGCAGGGCTAGCGGGAGCACCGGGGAGCTGTTTTTT.

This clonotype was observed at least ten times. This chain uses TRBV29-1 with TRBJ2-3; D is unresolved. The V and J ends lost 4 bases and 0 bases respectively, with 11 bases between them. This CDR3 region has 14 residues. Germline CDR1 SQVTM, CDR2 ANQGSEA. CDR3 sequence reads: CSVGLTMSTDTQYF. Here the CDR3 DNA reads TGCAGCGTTGGGCTGACGATGAGCACAGATACGCAGTATTTT.

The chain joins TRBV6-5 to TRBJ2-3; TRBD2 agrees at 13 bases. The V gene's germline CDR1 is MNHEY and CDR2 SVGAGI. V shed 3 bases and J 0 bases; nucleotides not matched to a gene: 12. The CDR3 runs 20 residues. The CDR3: CASSYSSLAGGISSTDTQYF. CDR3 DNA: TGTGCCAGCAGTTATTCCTCACTAGCGGGAGGGATTTCTAGCACAGATACGCAGTATTTT.